This record covers a single T cell receptor beta chain. The protocol was immunoSEQ multiplex PCR, while the TCRdb copy is restricted to in-frame clones and leaves out a portion. Among about 210,000 clones listed, 85% to 90% were seen once. The sample belongs to a study of blood T cell repertoires in COVID-19. Across the whole study: There were acute and convalescent COVID-19 samples, and they came from the United States, Italy and Spain. The analysed material was cDNA or gDNA that came from T cells, B-cell-depleted T cells, or PBMCs.

Participant age was roughly 18 to 90 years, and participants resided in roughly 24 US areas. Cohort assignment relied on participant-reported clinical history. Losses at the gene ends were 6 bases for V and 3 bases for J; bases not matched to a gene: 12. The CDR3 loop spans 17 amino acids. Germline lookup yields CDR1 KGHSH and CDR2 LQKENI. This clonotype was sampled from a man aged 25-40 years who had recovered from COVID-19. This chain joins TRBV18 and TRBJ2-3; TRBD2 matches at 10 bases. Sequenced input: PBMCs or T cells enriched from blood (not recorded which). The CDR3 DNA reads TGTGCCAGCTCGGAGCCGGGACTAGCGCATGGAACAGATACGCAGTATTTT. Protein: CASSEPGLAHGTDTQYF.